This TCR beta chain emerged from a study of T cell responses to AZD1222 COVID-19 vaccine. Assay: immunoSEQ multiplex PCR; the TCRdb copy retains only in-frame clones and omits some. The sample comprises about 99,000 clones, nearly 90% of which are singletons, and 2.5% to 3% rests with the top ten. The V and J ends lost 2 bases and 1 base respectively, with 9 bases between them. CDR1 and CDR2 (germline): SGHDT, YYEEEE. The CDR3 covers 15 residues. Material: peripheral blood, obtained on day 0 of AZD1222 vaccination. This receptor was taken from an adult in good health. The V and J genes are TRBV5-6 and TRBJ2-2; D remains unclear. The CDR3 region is CASSFNPRNTGELFF. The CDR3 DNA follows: TGTGCCAGCAGCTTTAACCCACGGAACACCGGGGAGCTGTTTTTT.